Sequencing of this TCR beta chain was carried out in a study of identical twins. This clonotype came up a few times. J gave up 4 bases and V 3 bases, and 15 bases lay outside the gene matches. The CDR3 contains 17 residues. Germline loops: CDR1 ENHRY, CDR2 SYGVKD. One entry per CDR3 protein, called by TCRdb with MiXCR from the 5' RACE reads. This table holds about 690,000 distinct CDR3 sequences, approximately 6% found once. The TCR was taken from a man aged 18 to 29 in good health. The V and J genes are TRBV10-3 and TRBJ2-7; 7 bases align to TRBD1. Material: naive T cells sorted from blood. This CDR3 reads CAISDWGSGGSPYEQYV. In DNA, the CDR3 is TGTGCCATCAGTGATTGGGGGTCAGGGGGATCGCCTTACGAGCAGTACGTC.